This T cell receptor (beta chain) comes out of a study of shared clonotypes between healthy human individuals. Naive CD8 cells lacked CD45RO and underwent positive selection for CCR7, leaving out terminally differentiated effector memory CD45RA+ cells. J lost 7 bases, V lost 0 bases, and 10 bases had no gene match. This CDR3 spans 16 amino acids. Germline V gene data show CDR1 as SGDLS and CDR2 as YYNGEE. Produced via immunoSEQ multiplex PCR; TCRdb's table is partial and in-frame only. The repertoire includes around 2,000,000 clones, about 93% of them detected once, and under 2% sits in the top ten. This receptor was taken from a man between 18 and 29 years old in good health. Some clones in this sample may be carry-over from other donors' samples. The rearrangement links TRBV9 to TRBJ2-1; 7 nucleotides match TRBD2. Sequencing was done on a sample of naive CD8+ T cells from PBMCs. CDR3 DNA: TGTGCCAGCAGCGTAGGGACCGGCGGGAGTGGAAATGAGCAGTTCTTC. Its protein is CASSVGTGGSGNEQFF. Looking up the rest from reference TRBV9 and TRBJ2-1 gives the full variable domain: DSGVTQTPKHLITATGQRVTLRCSPRSGDLSVYWYQQSLDQGLQFLIQYYNGEERAKGNILERFSAQQFPDLHSELNLSSLELGDSALYFCASSVGTGGSGNEQFFGPGTRLTVL.